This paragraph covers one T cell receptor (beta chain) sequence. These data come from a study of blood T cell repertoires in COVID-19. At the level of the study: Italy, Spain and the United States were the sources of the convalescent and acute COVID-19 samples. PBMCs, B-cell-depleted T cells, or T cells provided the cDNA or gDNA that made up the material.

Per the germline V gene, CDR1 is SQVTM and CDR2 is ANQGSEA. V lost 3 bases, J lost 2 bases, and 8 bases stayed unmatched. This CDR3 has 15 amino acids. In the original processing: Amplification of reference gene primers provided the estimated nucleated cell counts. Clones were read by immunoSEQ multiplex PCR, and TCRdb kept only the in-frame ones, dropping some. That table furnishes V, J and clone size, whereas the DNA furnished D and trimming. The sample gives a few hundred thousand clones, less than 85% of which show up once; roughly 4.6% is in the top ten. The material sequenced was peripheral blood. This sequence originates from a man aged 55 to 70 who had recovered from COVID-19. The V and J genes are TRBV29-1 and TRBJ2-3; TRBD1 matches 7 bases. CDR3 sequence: CSVEADRAYTDTQYF. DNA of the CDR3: TGCAGCGTTGAGGCCGACAGGGCTTACACAGATACGCAGTATTTT.